Given below is one T cell receptor beta chain in context. The antigen this receptor binds is unknown. No much larger clone is present one base from it, and per-base qualities are unavailable. This sample was included in a study of PD-1 blockade in classical Hodgkin lymphoma (TCRdb year 2020). In terms of the full investigation: Nivolumab dosing was 3 mg/kg intravenously every 2 weeks, continuing until either disease progression or unacceptable toxicity. The study used TCR beta sequencing and CyTOF to define a peripheral blood immune signature of response to PD-1 blockade in classical Hodgkin lymphoma. What the work shows at the level of the full study, not this receptor alone: The study was limited to a single clinical trial cohort, and causes of repertoire differences, possibly disease activity or prior therapy, remained undefined. CD4+ but not CD8+ TCR diversity rose significantly by C4D1 (p=0.0027 vs p=0.16), most apparent in complete responders (p=0.02). Among trial patients, those achieving complete response had baseline diversity similar to that of newly diagnosed patients, while diversity was significantly lower in partial responders and progressors. Patients starting nivolumab less than 1 year after ASCT had lower diversity and were excluded from later analyses to avoid confounding by immune reconstitution. Baseline TCR diversity was reported to be lower in newly diagnosed patients than in healthy donors, and even lower in relapsed/refractory patients.

CDR1 and CDR2, per the germline V gene, are MGHRA and YSYEKL. Its CDR3 holds 15 amino acids, cysteine through phenylalanine. Here the CDR3 DNA is all that survives: 45 bases in frame from base 1. V and J lose 0 bases and 8 bases, and a span of 13 bases separates them. The time point label, read with the paper, signifies: cycle 4 day 1 (C4D1), after five to seven weeks of nivolumab. Relapse after autologous stem cell transplantation had occurred in all trial patients, and cohorts A, B and C were distinguished by prior brentuximab vedotin exposure. CD4+ T cells were purified from thawed PBMCs by magnetic negative selection with a Miltenyi CD4+ T cell isolation kit. The trial cohort comprised fewer than 65 patients with relapsed/refractory classical Hodgkin lymphoma whose best overall responses were complete response, partial response or progressive disease. Trial patients were treated with single-agent nivolumab in the multi-cohort phase II CheckMate 205 trial. An independent review committee assessed best overall response by applying the 2007 International Working Group response criteria. PBMCs from the trial were collected at three points: immediately before nivolumab initiation (C1D1), and during therapy at cycle 2 day 1 and cycle 4 day 1. Peripheral blood was collected in 8 mL Vacutainer Cell Preparation Tubes, from which PBMCs were isolated by centrifugation and then cryopreserved. Purified CD4+ and CD8+ fractions were prepared only for cases in which an additional PBMC sample was available. Magnetically labelled cells were removed on LS columns in a quadroMACS separator, and the flow-through was collected as the purified fraction.

The Qiagen DNeasy kit was used to extract genomic DNA from unsorted PBMCs and from the negatively selected CD4+ and CD8+ fractions. TCR beta CDR3 regions were amplified by immunoSEQ multiplex PCR using primers annealing to V and J segments. A synthetic immune receptor repertoire was used to minimize amplification bias, and any remaining bias was removed computationally after sequencing. The original pipeline was this. Custom Python scripts were used to quantify repertoire diversity as the Shannon entropy index. The unsorted, CD4+ and CD8+ repertoires were each analyzed separately, with the exception of combined analyses, where CD4+ and CD8+ sequences were merged in silico. Clonal expansion was defined as a frequency increase of at least 2-fold after treatment compared with C1D1, and clones undetected at baseline were assigned a pseudocount of 0.5. Clones with 0 or 1 copy at C1D1 were classified as singleton clones, and clones with 2 or more copies were classified as non-singleton clones. Clones expanded in unsorted samples were labelled as CD4+, CD8+ or unknown by matching protein sequences in sorted samples from the same patient. Wilcoxon tests were applied to paired samples to test diversity changes from C1D1 to C4D1. Imported from immuneACCESS, the table was reduced by TCRdb to in-frame sequences with V and J called. These copies leave out some clones; in studies compared against another copy, an unresolved V gene accounts for under half, and the cause of the remainder is not known. V and J calls and clone size are those listed in that table; D and trimming were worked out from the DNA. The sample yields 25,000 to 30,000 clones; roughly 80% were counted once. The ten top clones hold less than 0.65% of the sample.

This specimen was CD4+ T cells from blood, taken before the fourth cycle of nivolumab. This TCR was recovered from a human donor with classical Hodgkin lymphoma. The sequence links TRBV4-1 to TRBJ1-4, with the identity of the D gene unclear. The CDR3 protein: CASSQERTIIEKLFF. The DNA sequence is as follows: TGCGCCAGCAGCCAAGAAAGGACTATTATCGAAAAACTGTTTTTT.